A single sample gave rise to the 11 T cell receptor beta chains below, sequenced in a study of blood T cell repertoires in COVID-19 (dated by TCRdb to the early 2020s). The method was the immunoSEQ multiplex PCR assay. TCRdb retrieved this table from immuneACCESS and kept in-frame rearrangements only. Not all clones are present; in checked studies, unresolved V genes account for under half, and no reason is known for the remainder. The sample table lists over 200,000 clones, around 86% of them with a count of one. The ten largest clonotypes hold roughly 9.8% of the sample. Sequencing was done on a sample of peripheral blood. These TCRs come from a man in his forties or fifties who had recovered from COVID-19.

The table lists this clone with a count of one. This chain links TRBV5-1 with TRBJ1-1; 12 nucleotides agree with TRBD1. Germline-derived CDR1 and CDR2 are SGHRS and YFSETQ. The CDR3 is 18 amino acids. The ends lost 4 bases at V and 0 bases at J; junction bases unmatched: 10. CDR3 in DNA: TGCGCCAGCAGCGGGTTCGGGACAGGGGGCCTTCTGAACACTGAAGCTTTCTTT. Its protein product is CASSGFGTGGLLNTEAFF.

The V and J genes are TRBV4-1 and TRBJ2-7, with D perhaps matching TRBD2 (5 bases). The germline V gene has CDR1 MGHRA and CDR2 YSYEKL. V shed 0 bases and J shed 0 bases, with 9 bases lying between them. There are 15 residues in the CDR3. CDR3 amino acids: CASSQDTGFSYEQYF. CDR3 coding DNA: TGCGCCAGCAGCCAAGATACGGGGTTCTCCTACGAGCAGTACTTC.

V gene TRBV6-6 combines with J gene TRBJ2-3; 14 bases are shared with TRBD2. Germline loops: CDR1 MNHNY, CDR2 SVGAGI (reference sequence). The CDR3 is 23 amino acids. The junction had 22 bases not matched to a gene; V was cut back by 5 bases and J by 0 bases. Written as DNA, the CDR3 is TGTGCCAGCAGTCCGCGTAGACCGGGGACTAGCGGGGGCCTAACACCTAGCACAGATACGCAGTATTTT. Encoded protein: CASSPRRPGTSGGLTPSTDTQYF.

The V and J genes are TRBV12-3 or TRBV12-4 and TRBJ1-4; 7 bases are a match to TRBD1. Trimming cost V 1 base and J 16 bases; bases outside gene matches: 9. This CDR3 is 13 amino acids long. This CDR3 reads CASSLGQGELRFF. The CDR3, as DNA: TGTGCCAGCAGTTTAGGACAGGGAGAGTTGAGGTTTTTT.

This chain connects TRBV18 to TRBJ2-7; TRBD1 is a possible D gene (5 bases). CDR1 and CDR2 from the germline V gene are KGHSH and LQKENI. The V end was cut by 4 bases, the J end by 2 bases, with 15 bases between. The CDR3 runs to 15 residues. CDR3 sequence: CASSREVGAAYEQYF. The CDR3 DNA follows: TGTGCCAGCTCACGCGAGGTAGGGGCGGCCTACGAGCAGTACTTC.

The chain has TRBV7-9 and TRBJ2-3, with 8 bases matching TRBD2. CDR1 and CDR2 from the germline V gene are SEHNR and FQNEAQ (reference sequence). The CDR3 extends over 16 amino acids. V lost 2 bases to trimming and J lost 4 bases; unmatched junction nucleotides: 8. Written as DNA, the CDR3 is TGTGCCAGCAGCTTATATCCGGGAGGGCCCTCAGATACGCAGTATTTT. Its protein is CASSLYPGGPSDTQYF.

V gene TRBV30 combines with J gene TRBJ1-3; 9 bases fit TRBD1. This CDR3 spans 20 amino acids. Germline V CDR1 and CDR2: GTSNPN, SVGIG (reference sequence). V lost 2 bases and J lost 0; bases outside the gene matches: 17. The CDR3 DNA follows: TGTGCCTGGAGTTCCCCGGGACAGGGCTCTCCCTTTCTCTCTGGAAACACCATATATTTT. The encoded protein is CAWSSPGQGSPFLSGNTIYF.

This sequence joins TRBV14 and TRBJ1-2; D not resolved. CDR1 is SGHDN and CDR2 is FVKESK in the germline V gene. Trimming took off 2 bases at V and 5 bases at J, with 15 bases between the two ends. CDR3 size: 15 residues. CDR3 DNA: TGTGCCAGCAGCCAACGACGGGAACCCGGGTATGGCTACACCTTC. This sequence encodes CASSQRREPGYGYTF.

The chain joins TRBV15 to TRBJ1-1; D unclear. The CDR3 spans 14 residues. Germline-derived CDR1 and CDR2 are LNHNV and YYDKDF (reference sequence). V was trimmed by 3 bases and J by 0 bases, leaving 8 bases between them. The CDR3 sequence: CATSRREVNTEAFF. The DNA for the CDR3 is TGTGCCACCAGCAGGAGGGAAGTGAACACTGAAGCTTTCTTT.

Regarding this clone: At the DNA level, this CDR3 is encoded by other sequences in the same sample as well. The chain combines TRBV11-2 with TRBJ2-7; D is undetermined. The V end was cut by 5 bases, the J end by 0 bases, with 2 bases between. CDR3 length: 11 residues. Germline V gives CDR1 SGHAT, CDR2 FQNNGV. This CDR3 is CASSRSYEQYF. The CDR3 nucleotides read TGTGCCAGCAGCCGCTCCTACGAGCAGTACTTC.

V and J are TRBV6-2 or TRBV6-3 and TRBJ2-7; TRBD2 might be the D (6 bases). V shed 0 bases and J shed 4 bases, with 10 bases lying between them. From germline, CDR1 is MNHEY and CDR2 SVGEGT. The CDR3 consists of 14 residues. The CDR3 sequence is CASSYSASEYEQYF. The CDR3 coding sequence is TGTGCCAGCAGTTACTCGGCTAGCGAGTACGAGCAGTACTTC.